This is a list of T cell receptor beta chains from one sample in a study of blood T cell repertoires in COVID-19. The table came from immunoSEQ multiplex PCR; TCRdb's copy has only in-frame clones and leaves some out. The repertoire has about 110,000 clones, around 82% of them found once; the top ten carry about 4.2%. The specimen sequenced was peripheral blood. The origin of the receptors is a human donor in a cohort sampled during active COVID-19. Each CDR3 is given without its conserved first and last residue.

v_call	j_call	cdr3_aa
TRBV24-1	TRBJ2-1	ATSDPGTSGSNEQF
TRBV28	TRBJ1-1	ASSLMTGGRLAF
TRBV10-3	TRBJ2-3	AISESSLAGGPGTDTQY
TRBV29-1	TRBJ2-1	SVVASGRREQF
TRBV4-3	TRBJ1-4	ASSQGGQREKLF
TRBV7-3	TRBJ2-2	ASSPRSGGSGTGELF
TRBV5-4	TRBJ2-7	ASSSGQLYEQY
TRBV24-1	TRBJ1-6	ATSDGSSYNSPLH
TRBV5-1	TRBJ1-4	ASSLQGYVEKLF
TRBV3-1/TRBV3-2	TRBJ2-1	ASSQAGEQF
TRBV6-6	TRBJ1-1	ATKDRPTEAF
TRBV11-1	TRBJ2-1	ASSPGSSGVNEQF
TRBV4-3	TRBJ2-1	ASSQEADTYNEQF
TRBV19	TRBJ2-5	ASSIDRLQETQY
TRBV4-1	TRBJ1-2	ASSPDRGPYGYT
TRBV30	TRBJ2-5	AWSLAGGRAQY
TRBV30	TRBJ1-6	AWSGASNSPLH
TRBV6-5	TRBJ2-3	ASSSSGRADTQY
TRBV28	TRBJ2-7	ASTLGGIARGSYEQY
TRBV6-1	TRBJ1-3	ASSEFYRSGNTIY
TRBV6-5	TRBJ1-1	ASSLGRGNTEAF
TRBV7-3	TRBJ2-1	ASSQGLDNEQF
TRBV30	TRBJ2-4	AWKGPALAKNIQY
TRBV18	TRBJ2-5	ASSRAAQETQY
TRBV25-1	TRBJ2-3	ASSGGTYLSTDTQY
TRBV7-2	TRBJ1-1	ASSLAPPGSSTEAF
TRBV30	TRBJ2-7	AWSPPTGGKGEQY
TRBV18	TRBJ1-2	ASSPGQGARYGYT
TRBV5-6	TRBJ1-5	ASSLGRFNQPQH
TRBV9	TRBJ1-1	ASSETGATEAF
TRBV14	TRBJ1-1	ASSQQVATEAF
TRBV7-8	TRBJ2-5	ASSAQGDGTQY
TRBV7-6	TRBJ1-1	ASSSRTGRNTEAF
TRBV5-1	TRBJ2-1	ASSLETESGDEQF
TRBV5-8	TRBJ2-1	ASRKESSETYNEQF
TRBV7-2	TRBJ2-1	ASSGTSGTLNEQF
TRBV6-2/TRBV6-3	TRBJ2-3	ASSLNTDTQY
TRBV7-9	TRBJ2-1	ASSLLREAEGSYNEQF
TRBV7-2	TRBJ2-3	ASTWGRGSADTQY
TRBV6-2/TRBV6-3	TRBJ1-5	ASSPRARGRNQPQH
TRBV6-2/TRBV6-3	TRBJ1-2	ASSWDSNYGYT
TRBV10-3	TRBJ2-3	AISEAGSTDTQY
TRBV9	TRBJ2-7	ASSVASQAYEQY
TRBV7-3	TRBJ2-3	ASSFMQARTGGWNTQY
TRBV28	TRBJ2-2	ASSSSGTSNTGELF